This T cell receptor (beta chain) was recovered during a study of Graves' ophthalmopathy and Graves' hyperthyroidism. Trimming took 3 bases from V and 11 from J, leaving 21 bases between them. This CDR3 region has 15 residues. Germline V gene lookup returns CDR1 SGDLS and CDR2 YYNGEE. Amplification of TCR beta CDR3 regions used RNA transcripts. RT-PCR in the first round used HTBI primers; a second-round multiplex PCR followed. TCRdb processed the multiplex PCR reads anew with MiXCR; each CDR3 protein has one entry. This sample carries fewer than 70,000 distinct CDR3 sequences, less than 65% of them seen once, and the ten largest clones take roughly 4.3%.

Sample: peripheral blood. The chain combines TRBV9 with TRBJ1-5; possible D gene TRBD1, 6 bases. This receptor was taken from an adult woman with Graves' ophthalmopathy. This CDR3 reads CASSGGGGYQETQHF. The CDR3 bases are TGTGCCAGCAGCGGAGGGGGGGGTTACCAAGAGACCCAGCATTTT.